This T cell receptor (beta chain) was identified during a study of regulatory T cells in long-lasting Graves disease. Findings and caveats of the study: Compared with new cases, persistent Graves' patients showed reduced TCR diversity. Whereas new patients shared some 990 public clonotypes, persistent patients shared more, at a few thousand. When disease was persistent, TRBV28, TRBJ1-2 and TRBJ2-5 were the favored segments.

Germline values: CDR1 PRHDT, CDR2 FYEKMQ (reference sequence). The CDR3 totals 17 residues. The V and J ends lost 2 bases and 5 bases, in that order; junction bases with no gene match: 11. Construction of the TCR beta libraries employed iRepertoire HTBI primers in conjunction with Arm-PCR of CDR3 regions. MiXCR was run by TCRdb on the multiplex PCR reads, yielding one entry per CDR3 protein. The repertoire holds 550,000 to 700,000 distinct CDR3 sequences, 15% to 20% seen once, with around 12% in the top ten. Comment on this clonotype: Its cognate antigen is unknown.

The sample's time point: newly diagnosed GD, antithyroid drugs for less than 3 months. Following extraction of RNA from PBMCs, that RNA was used to make the TCR library. The same sample was also studied in work on T cells in Graves' hyperthyroidism and ophthalmopathy. That work states: HTBI primers drove first-round RT-PCR of the TCR CDR3.

The receptor's source is a man between 18 and 29 years old with Graves disease. The source was peripheral blood mononuclear cells (PBMCs), collected at new diagnosis, from a patient treated with antithyroid drugs. This chain uses TRBV13 with TRBJ2-1; 8 bases are a match to TRBD2. CDR3 DNA: TGTGCCAGCAGCTTACTATCTGGCGGGAGGCTTAACAATGAGCAGTTCTTC. This translates into CASSLLSGGRLNNEQFF. The full variable domain, in which reference TRBV13 and TRBJ2-1 provide the parts outside the CDR3, is AAGVIQSPRHLIKEKRETATLKCYPIPRHDTVYWYQQGPGQDPQFLISFYEKMQSDKGSIPDRFSAQQFSDYHSELNMSSLELGDSALYFCASSLLSGGRLNNEQFFGPGTRLTVL.